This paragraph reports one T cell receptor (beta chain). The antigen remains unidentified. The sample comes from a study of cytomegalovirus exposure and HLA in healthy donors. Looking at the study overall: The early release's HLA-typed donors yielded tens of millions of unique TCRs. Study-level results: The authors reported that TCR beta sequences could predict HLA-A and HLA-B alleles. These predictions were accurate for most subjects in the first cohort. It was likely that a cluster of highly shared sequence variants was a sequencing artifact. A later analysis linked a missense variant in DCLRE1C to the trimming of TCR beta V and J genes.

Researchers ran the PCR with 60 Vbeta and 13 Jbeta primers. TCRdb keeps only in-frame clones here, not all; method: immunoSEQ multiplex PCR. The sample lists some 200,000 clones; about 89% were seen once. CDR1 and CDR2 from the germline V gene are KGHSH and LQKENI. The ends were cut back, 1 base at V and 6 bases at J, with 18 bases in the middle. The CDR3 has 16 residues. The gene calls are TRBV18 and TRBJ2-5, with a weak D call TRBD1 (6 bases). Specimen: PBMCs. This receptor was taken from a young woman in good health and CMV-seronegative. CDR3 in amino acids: CASSPLRTGRLKTQYF. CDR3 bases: TGTGCCAGCTCACCACTTAGAACAGGGCGACTGAAGACCCAGTACTTC.